There are a few counts of the clone carrying this TCR beta chain. Its specificity is not known. These data originate in a study of identical twins. Study-level points and caveats: Cord blood's abundant beta clonotypes had fewer insertions, unlike memory repertoires. Twins' excess sharing was less marked for out-of-frame beta sequences.

This CDR3 region has 15 residues. Trimming removed 7 bases at V and 6 bases at J, with 19 bases between. Each cDNA held unique molecular identifiers, and template switching gave it a universal primer site. TCRdb reanalysed the 5' RACE reads using MiXCR and keeps one entry per CDR3 protein. The sample consists of 520,000 or so distinct CDR3 sequences, 22% of them appearing once. These data were also filed under a second study, of T cells expressing NK-cell markers.

What was sequenced was CD4+ T cells sorted from blood. This clonotype was sampled from a woman in her late teens or twenties in good health. This chain links TRBV12-3 or TRBV12-4 with TRBJ2-1; D unclear. The CDR3 nucleotides are TGTGCCAGCAAACCTCGTGGAATGGCGGCCAATGAGCAGTTCTTC. This sequence encodes CASKPRGMAANEQFF.